Below, 10 T cell receptor beta chains from the same sample are listed, as sequenced in a study of cytomegalovirus exposure and HLA in healthy donors. PCR involved 60 Vbeta and 13 Jbeta primers. TCRdb's copy holds only in-frame clones and misses some; the assay was immunoSEQ multiplex PCR. The top ten clones hold about 7.5% of a sample with under 300,000 clones, roughly four fifths of them seen once. Specimen: PBMCs. All receptors derive from a woman in her fifties or sixties in good health and CMV-seropositive.

Only a few counts were recorded for this clone. This sequence joins TRBV4-1 and TRBJ2-5; 7 positions match TRBD2. The germline gives CDR1 MGHRA, CDR2 YSYEKL. The V gene end was trimmed by 0 bases and the J gene end by 5 bases; junction bases not matched to a gene: 3. CDR3 length: 14 residues. CDR3 residues: CASSQDDGRETQYF. The CDR3 DNA reads TGCGCCAGCAGCCAAGATGACGGGAGGGAGACCCAGTACTTC.

The rearrangement joins TRBV10-2 to TRBJ2-2; TRBD1 matches at 8 bases. This CDR3 spans 14 amino acids. V gave up 6 bases and J gave up 6 bases; unmatched junction bases: 6. Per the germline V gene, CDR1 is WSHSY and CDR2 is SAAADI. In DNA, the CDR3 is TGCGCCAGCAGCAGGACAGGGTCGGCCGGGGAGCTGTTTTTT. Encoded protein: CASSRTGSAGELFF.

This chain connects TRBV5-6 to TRBJ1-5; the D is unclear. Trimming took off 4 bases at V and 1 base at J, with 12 bases between the two ends. Germline assignment: CDR1 SGHDT and CDR2 YYEEEE. The CDR3 is 15 amino acids. CDR3 sequence: CASSRSILSNQPQHF. CDR3 DNA sequence: TGTGCCAGCAGCCGATCCATACTCAGCAATCAGCCCCAGCATTTT.

This chain uses TRBV7-8 with TRBJ2-7; D is perhaps TRBD2 (6 bases). V lost 5 bases, J lost 6 bases, and 17 bases lay in between. The germline V gene encodes CDR1 SGHVS and CDR2 FQNEAQ. CDR3 length equals 14 residues. The CDR3: CASSSGPAGSEQYF. The CDR3 DNA is TGTGCCAGCAGCAGCGGTCCCGCGGGATCCGAGCAGTACTTC.

In its sample, this clone was seen once. This rearrangement joins TRBV2 to TRBJ1-5; D is unclear. This CDR3 spans 12 amino acids. Between the trimmed V and J ends, which lost 2 bases and 6 bases, there was a span of 5 bases. The germline V gene has CDR1 SNHLY and CDR2 FYNNEI. The CDR3 DNA reads TGTGCCAGCAGTGAACCGGGTCAGCCCCAGCATTTT. Translating it yields CASSEPGQPQHF.

V usage is TRBV10-3 and J usage is TRBJ2-7, with 7 nucleotides matching TRBD2. Germline values: CDR1 ENHRY, CDR2 SYGVKD. The CDR3 consists of 13 residues. With V trimmed by 7 bases and J by 0 bases, 3 bases remained unmatched. The CDR3 nucleotides read TGTGCCATCAACCCTAGCGGCTCCTACGAGCAGTACTTC. This gives the protein CAINPSGSYEQYF.

V gene TRBV5-1 combines with J gene TRBJ2-1; 7 nucleotides match TRBD1. Germline V gene sequence: CDR1 SGHRS, CDR2 YFSETQ. The CDR3 runs 15 residues. With 2 bases clipped from V and 3 bases from J, the junction kept 5 bases outside the gene matches. The CDR3 protein is CASSFEGQNYNEQFF. As DNA, the CDR3 is TGCGCCAGCAGCTTTGAGGGACAGAACTACAATGAGCAGTTCTTC.

V is TRBV5-1 and J is TRBJ2-2; D perhaps matches TRBD2 (6 bases). The CDR3 has 15 residues. The germline V gene encodes CDR1 SGHRS and CDR2 YFSETQ. The germline V and J ends were trimmed by 2 bases and 7 bases, with 15 bases remaining between them. The CDR3 coding sequence is TGCGCCAGCAGCTTAGGGGCTAGCGTCGTCGGGGAGCTGTTTTTT. It yields the protein CASSLGASVVGELFF.

This clone appeared a single time. The rearrangement uses TRBV5-1 and TRBJ2-7; TRBD1 agrees at 7 bases. V was clipped by 1 base and J by 7 bases; unmatched bases: 17. The CDR3 runs to 17 residues. Germline-derived CDR1 and CDR2 are SGHRS and YFSETQ. CDR3 in amino acids: CASSLLAGRGLSGEQYF. The CDR3 region has the DNA TGCGCCAGCAGCTTGCTGGCGGGCAGGGGGTTATCGGGAGAGCAGTACTTC.

This rearrangement joins TRBV28 to TRBJ2-7, with 9 bases lining up with TRBD1. Germline CDR1 is MDHEN and CDR2 is SYDVKM. Trimming took 5 bases from V and 3 from J; bases not matched to a gene: 5. The CDR3 loop spans 14 amino acids. CDR3 loop: CASSETGGSYEQYF. In DNA form, the CDR3 reads TGTGCCAGCAGTGAGACAGGGGGTAGCTACGAGCAGTACTTC.